This T cell receptor (beta chain) appears in the sequencing data of a study of blood T cells in healthy people across ages. Regarding the study as a whole: While age rose, TCR beta diversity per million T cells dropped in a roughly linear way.

Researchers isolated at least 6.5 million PBMCs per sample. The total RNA that was extracted per sample amounted to at least 5 micrograms. This CDR3 has 14 amino acids. The germline CDR1 and CDR2 sequences are KGHSH and LQKENI. With 3 bases removed from V and 10 bases from J, the gap between germline ends came to 16 bases. This clonotype was counted many times. The antigen is not known. A second PCR of roughly 7 to 11 cycles used a sample-barcoded 5' primer and a J-beta primer mix. A single record per CDR3 protein comes from TCRdb applying MiXCR to the 5' RACE reads. The table has over 550,000 distinct CDR3 sequences, under 30% seen once; the top ten hold approximately 14%.

This TCR was sampled from a woman of 80 years or more in good health. Sequences were obtained from blood. This chain connects TRBV18 to TRBJ2-1; D gene unclear. The CDR3 loop is CASSPEPGLGEQFF. CDR3 sequence (DNA): TGTGCCAGCTCACCGGAACCGGGTTTAGGGGAGCAGTTCTTC. Together with reference TRBV18 and TRBJ2-1, the CDR3 gives the full variable domain: NAGVMQNPRHLVRRRGQEARLRCSPMKGHSHVYWYRQLPEEGLKFMVYLQKENIIDESGMPKERFSAEFPKEGPSILRIQQVVRGDSAAYFCASSPEPGLGEQFFGPGTRLTVL.